This TCR beta chain was profiled in a study of shared clonotypes between healthy human individuals. With regard to this clone: Its specificity is not known.

Naive CD8 populations comprised CD45RO-negative cells positively selected for CCR7, excluding terminally differentiated effector memory CD45RA+ cells. Study-level results: Memory subsets generally showed lower estimated richness than naive subsets.

Under the authors' procedure: ImmunoSEQ gave junction-only sequences without quality scores, so filtering differed. Libraries were prepared by immunoSEQ multiplex PCR; TCRdb keeps only in-frame clonotypes and omits some of them. D and trimming come from the DNA, and the V and J calls and clone size come from that table. The table lists around 1.9 million clones, around 93% of them singletons. Germline values: CDR1 SGHAT, CDR2 FQNNGV. CDR3 length equals 17 residues. V was clipped by 5 bases and J by 2 bases, with 20 bases between them. This sequence originates from a man younger than 35 in good health. Some clones in this sample may be carry-over from other donors' samples. The sequencing input was naive CD8+ T cells from PBMCs. The rearrangement joins TRBV11-2 to TRBJ2-3; possibly TRBD1 for D (6 bases). The CDR3 is CASSPLTGKTTTDTQYF. For the CDR3, the DNA is TGTGCCAGCAGCCCTCTGACAGGAAAGACCACCACAGATACGCAGTATTTT.